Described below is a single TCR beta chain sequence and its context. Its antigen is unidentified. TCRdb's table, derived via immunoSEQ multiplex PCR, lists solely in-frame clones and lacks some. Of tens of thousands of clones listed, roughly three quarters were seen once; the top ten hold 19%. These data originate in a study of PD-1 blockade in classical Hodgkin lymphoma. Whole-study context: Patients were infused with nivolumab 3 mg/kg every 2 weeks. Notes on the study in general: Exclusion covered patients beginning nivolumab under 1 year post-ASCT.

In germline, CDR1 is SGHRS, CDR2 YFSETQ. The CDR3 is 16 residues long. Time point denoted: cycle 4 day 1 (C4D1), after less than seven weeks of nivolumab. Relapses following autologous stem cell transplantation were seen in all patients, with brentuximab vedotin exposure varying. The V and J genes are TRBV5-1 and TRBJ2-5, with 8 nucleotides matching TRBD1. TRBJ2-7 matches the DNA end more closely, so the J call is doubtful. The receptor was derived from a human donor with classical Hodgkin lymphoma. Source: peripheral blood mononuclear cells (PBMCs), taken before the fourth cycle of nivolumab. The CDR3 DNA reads TGCGCCAGCAGCTTGGCCCTGACAGGGGTAACCTACGAGCAGTACTTC. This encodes CASSLALTGVTYEQYF.